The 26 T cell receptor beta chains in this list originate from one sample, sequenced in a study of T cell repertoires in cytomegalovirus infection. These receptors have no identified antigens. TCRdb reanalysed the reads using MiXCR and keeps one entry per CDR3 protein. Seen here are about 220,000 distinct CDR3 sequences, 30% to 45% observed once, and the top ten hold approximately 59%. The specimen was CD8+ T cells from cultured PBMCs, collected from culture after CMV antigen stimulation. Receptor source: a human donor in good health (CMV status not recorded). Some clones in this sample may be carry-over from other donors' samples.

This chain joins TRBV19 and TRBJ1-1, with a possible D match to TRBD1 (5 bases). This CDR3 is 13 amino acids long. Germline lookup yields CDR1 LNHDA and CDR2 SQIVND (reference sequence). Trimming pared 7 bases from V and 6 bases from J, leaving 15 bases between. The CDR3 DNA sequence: TGTGCCAGTATTTCTCGGGGGAGGCCTGAAGCTTTCTTT. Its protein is CASISRGRPEAFF.

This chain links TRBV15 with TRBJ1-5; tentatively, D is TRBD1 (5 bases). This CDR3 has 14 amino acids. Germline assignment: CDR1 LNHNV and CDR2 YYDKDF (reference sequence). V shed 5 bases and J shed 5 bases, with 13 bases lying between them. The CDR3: CATSRGARDQPQHF. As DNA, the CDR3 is TGTGCCACCAGCCGAGGGGCGAGGGATCAGCCCCAGCATTTT.

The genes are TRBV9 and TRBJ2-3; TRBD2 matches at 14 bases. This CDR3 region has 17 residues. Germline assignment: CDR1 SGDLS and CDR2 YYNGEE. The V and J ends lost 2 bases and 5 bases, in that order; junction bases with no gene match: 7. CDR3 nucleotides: TGTGCCAGCAGCGTGGGACTAGCGGGGGCCGGGGGAGATACGCAGTATTTT. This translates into CASSVGLAGAGGDTQYF.

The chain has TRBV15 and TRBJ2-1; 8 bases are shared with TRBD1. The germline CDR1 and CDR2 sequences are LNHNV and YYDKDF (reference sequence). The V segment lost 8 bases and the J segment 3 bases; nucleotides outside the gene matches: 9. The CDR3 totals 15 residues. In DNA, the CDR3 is TGTGCCACCTTTACGGGACAGGTGGACTACAATGAGCAGTTCTTC. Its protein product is CATFTGQVDYNEQFF.

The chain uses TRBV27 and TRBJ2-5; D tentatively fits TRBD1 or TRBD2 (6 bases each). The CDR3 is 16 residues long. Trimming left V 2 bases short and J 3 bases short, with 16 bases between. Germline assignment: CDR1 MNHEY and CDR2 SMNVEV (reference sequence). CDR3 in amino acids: CASSLRRDNRKETQYF. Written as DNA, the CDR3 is TGTGCCAGCAGTTTAAGGCGGGACAACCGAAAAGAGACCCAGTACTTC.

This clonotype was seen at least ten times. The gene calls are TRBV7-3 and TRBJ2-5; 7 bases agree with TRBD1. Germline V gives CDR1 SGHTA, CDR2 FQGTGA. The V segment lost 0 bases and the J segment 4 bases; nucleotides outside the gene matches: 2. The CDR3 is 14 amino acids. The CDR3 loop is CASSLTGGSETQYF. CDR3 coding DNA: TGTGCCAGCAGCTTAACAGGGGGCTCAGAGACCCAGTACTTC.

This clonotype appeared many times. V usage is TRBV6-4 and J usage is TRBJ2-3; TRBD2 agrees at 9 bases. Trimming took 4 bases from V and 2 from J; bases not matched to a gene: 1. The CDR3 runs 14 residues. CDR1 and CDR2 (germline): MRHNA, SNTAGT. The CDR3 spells CASSASGDTDTQYF. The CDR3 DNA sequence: TGTGCCAGCAGTGCTAGCGGGGACACAGATACGCAGTATTTT.

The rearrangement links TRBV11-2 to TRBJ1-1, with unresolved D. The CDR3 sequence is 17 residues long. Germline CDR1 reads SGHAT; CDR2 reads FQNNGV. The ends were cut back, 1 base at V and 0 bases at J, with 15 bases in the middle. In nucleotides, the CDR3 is TGTGCCAGCAGCTTAGGCCCATACTCCCGCATGAACACTGAAGCTTTCTTT. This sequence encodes CASSLGPYSRMNTEAFF.

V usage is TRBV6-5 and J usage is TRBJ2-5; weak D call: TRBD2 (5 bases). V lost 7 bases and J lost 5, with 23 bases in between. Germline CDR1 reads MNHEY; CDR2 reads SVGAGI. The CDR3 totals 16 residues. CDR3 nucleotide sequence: TGTGCCAGCAATCCCAATCGGGGTCTATCACGGGAGACCCAGTACTTC. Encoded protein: CASNPNRGLSRETQYF.

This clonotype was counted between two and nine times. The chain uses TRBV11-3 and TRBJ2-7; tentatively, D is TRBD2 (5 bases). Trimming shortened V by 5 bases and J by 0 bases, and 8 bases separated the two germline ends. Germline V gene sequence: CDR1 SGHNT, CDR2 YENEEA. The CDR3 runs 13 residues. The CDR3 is CASSRGLSYEQYF. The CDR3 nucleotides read TGTGCCAGCAGCCGAGGACTCTCCTACGAGCAGTACTTC.

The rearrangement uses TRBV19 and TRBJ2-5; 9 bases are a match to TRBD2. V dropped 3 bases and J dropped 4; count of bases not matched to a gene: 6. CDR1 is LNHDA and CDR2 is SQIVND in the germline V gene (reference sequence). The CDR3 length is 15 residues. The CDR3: CASSIPSGVGETQYF. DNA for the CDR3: TGTGCCAGTAGTATCCCTAGCGGGGTTGGAGAGACCCAGTACTTC.

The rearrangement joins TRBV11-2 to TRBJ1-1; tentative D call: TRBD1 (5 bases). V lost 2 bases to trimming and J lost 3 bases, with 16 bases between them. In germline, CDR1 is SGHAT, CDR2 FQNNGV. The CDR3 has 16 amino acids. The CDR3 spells CASSLWGGKQDTEAFF. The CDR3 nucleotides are TGTGCCAGCAGCTTATGGGGGGGTAAACAGGACACTGAAGCTTTCTTT.

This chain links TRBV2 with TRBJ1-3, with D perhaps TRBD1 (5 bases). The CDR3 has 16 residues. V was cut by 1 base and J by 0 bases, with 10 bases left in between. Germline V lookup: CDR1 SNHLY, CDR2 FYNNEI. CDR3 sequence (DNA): TGTGCCAGCAGTGAAGGGCAGGGCTTCTCTGGAAACACCATATATTTT. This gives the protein CASSEGQGFSGNTIYF.

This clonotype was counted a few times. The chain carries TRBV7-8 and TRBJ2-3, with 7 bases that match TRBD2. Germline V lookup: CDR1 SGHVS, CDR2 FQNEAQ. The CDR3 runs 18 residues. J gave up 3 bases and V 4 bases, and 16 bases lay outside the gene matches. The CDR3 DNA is TGTGCCAGCAGCTCTCCCCGTTCGGGCGGGAGAGGTACAGATACGCAGTATTTT. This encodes CASSSPRSGGRGTDTQYF.

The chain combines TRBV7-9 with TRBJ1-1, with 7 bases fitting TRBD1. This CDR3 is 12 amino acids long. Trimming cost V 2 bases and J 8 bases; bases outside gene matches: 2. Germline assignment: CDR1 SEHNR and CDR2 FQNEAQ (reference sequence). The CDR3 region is CASSLPGQEAFF. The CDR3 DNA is TGTGCCAGCAGCTTACCGGGACAGGAAGCTTTCTTT. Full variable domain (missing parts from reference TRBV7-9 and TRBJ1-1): DTGVSQNPRHKITKRGQNVTFRCDPISEHNRLYWYRQTLGQGPEFLTYFQNEAQLEKSRLLSDRFSAERPKGSFSTLEIQRTEQGDSAMYLCASSLPGQEAFFGQGTRLTVV.

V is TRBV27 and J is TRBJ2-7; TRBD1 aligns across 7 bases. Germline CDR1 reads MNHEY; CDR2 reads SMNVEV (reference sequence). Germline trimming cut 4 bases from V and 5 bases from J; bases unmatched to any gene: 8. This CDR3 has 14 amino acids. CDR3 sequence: CASSSTLTGNEQYF. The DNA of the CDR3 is TGTGCCAGCAGTTCCACCTTGACAGGGAACGAGCAGTACTTC.

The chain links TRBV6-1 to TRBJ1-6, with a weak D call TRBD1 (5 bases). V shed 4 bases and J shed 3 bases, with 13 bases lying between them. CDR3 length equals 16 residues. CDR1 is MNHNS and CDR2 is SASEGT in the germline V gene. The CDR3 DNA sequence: TGTGCCAGCAGTGGGGGCGAGGCCTACTATAATTCACCCCTCCACTTT. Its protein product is CASSGGEAYYNSPLHF.

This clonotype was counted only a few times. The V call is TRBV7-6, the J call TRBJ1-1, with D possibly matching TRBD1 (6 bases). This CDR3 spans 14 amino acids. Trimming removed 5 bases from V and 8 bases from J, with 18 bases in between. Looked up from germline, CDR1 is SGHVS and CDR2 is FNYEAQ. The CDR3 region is CASSHPGGAGEAFF. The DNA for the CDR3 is TGTGCCAGCAGCCACCCCGGGGGGGCGGGGGAAGCTTTCTTT.

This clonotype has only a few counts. CDR3 loop: CASSSLAYRGYTEAFF. The CDR3 nucleotides read TGTGCCAGCAGCTCACTAGCGTACAGGGGATACACTGAAGCTTTCTTT. The genes are TRBV7-6 and TRBJ1-1; TRBD1 matches 7 bases. The CDR3 totals 16 residues. Germline V gives CDR1 SGHVS, CDR2 FNYEAQ. Losses at the gene ends were 4 bases for V and 3 bases for J; bases not matched to a gene: 11.

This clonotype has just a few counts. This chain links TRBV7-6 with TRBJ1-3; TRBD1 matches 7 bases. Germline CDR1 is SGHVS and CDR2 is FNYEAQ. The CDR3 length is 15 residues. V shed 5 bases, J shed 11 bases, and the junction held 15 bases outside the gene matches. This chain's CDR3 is CASSPGTAPIRSIYF. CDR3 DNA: TGTGCCAGCAGCCCGGGGACAGCCCCGATCAGGTCCATATATTTT.

The chain's CDR3 is CASSSGFRTDTQYF. The CDR3 nucleotides are TGTGCCAGCAGCTCCGGATTTCGCACAGATACGCAGTATTTT. The rearrangement links TRBV7-3 to TRBJ2-3; no clear D. Trimming left V 4 bases short and J 1 base short, with 9 bases between. Germline V lookup: CDR1 SGHTA, CDR2 FQGTGA. This CDR3 region has 14 residues.

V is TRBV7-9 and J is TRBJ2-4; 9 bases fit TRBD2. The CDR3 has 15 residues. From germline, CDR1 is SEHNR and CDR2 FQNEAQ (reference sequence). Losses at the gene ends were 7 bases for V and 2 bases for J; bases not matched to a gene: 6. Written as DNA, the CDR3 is TGTGCCAGCAACGGAGGGACTAGCCCCAAAAACATTCAGTACTTC. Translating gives CASNGGTSPKNIQYF.

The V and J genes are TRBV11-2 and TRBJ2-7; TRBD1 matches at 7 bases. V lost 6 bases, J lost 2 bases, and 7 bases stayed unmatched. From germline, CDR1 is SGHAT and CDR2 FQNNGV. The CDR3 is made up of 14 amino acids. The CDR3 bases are TGTGCCAGCAGTTCTCGGGGACAGACCTACGAGCAGTACTTC. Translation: CASSSRGQTYEQYF.

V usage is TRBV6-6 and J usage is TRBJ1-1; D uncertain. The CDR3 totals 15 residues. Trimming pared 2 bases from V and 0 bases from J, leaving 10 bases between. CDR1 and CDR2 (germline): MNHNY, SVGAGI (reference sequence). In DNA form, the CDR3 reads TGTGCCAGCAGTTACGGTAGGCGGATGAACACTGAAGCTTTCTTT. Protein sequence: CASSYGRRMNTEAFF.

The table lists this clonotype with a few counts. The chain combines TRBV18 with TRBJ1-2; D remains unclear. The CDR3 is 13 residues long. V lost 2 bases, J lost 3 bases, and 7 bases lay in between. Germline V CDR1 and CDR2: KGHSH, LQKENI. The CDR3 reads CASSPNGYYGYTF. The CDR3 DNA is TGTGCCAGCTCACCAAACGGATACTATGGCTACACCTTC.

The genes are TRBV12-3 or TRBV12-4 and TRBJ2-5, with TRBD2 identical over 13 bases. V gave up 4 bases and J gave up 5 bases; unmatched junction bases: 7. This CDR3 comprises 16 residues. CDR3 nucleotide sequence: TGTGCCAGCAGTTCAGGACTAGCGGGAGCCGCGGAGACCCAGTACTTC. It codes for CASSSGLAGAAETQYF.